This TCR beta chain was identified in a study of PD-1 blockade in classical Hodgkin lymphoma. Only one count was recorded for this clone. Its target is not known. Study-level points and caveats: CD4+ TCR diversity rose significantly by C4D1, and CD8+ TCR diversity did not. Patients with a complete response exhibited baseline diversity comparable to newly diagnosed patients. Later analyses included only patients treated at least 1 year post-ASCT.

Each patient's relapse followed autologous stem cell transplantation, and brentuximab vedotin exposure varied. In germline, CDR1 is MGHRA, CDR2 YSYEKL. The V end lost 5 bases, the J end lost 6 bases, and 20 bases lay between the germline ends. The CDR3 covers 16 residues. Data came from immunoSEQ multiplex PCR; TCRdb stores just in-frame clones and leaves some out. Of 50,000 to 65,000 clones listed, around 93% were seen once; the top ten hold 8% to 13%. Specimen: peripheral blood mononuclear cells (PBMCs), collected before the second cycle of nivolumab. This receptor was identified in a human donor with classical Hodgkin lymphoma. V is TRBV4-1 and J is TRBJ2-1; the D is unclear. The CDR3 protein is CASSKKPRLGSNEQFF. CDR3 DNA sequence: TGCGCCAGCAGCAAGAAACCGCGGTTGGGATCCAATGAGCAGTTCTTC.